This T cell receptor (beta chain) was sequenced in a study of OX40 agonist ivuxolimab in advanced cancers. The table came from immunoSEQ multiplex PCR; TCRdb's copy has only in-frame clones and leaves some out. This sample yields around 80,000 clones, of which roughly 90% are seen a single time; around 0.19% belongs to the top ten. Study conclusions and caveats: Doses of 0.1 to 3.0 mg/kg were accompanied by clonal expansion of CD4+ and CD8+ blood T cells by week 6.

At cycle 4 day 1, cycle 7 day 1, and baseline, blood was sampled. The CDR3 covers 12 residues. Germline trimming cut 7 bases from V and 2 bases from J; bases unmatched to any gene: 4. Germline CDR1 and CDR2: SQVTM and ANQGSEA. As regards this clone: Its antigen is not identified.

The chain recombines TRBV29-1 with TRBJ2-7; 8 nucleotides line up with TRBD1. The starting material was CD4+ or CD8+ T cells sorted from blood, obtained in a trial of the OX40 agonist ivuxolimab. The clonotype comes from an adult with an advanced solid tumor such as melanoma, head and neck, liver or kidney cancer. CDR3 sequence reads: CSAVDRAYEQYF. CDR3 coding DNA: TGCAGCGCCGTGGACAGGGCCTACGAGCAGTACTTC.